These 18 T cell receptor beta chains were all obtained from the same sample, sequenced in a study of T cell changes during pregnancy in multiple sclerosis. Only in-frame clones appear in the TCRdb table, and some are missing; sequencing was by immunoSEQ multiplex PCR. This repertoire shows around 97,000 clones, around 94% found once; its top ten account for 0.75% to 0.95%. The sequenced sample was peripheral blood, obtained after pregnancy. The receptors were sampled from a female donor with multiple sclerosis, enrolled in a pregnancy study.

The V call is TRBV7-9, the J call TRBJ2-6; 9 bases align to TRBD1. V shed 1 base, J shed 2 bases, and the junction held 9 bases outside the gene matches. Germline V gene lookup returns CDR1 SEHNR and CDR2 FQNEAQ (reference sequence). This CDR3 has 19 amino acids. The CDR3 DNA sequence: TGTGCCAGCAGCTTAGTTTTGGGACAGGGTAAGACTGGGGCCAACGTCCTGACTTTC. This sequence encodes CASSLVLGQGKTGANVLTF.

This sequence joins TRBV6-1 and TRBJ1-1; D unresolved. Germline V gene lookup returns CDR1 MNHNS and CDR2 SASEGT. This CDR3 region has 14 residues. V gave up 8 bases and J gave up 2 bases, with 15 bases separating them. CDR3 loop: CASPDLQTNTEAFF. The DNA of the CDR3 is TGTGCCAGCCCCGATCTACAGACCAACACTGAAGCTTTCTTT.

The chain uses TRBV28 and TRBJ2-2, with TRBD2 matching 10 bases. The germline CDR1 and CDR2 sequences are MDHEN and SYDVKM. The V segment lost 3 bases and the J segment 7 bases; nucleotides outside the gene matches: 11. This CDR3 has 17 amino acids. The CDR3 region is CASSFGWLAGEDGELFF. CDR3 nucleotide sequence: TGTGCCAGCAGTTTTGGGTGGCTAGCGGGAGAGGACGGGGAGCTGTTTTTT.

This chain joins TRBV30 and TRBJ2-7, with 13 nucleotides matching TRBD2. CDR1 and CDR2 (germline): GTSNPN, SVGIG (reference sequence). The CDR3 spans 15 residues. CDR3: CAVGGGTSGTYEQYF. The CDR3 bases are TGTGCTGTGGGCGGAGGGACTAGCGGGACGTACGAGCAGTACTTC.

V is TRBV11-1 and J is TRBJ2-7; tentative D call: TRBD1 (6 bases). Per the germline V gene, CDR1 is SGHAT and CDR2 is FQDESV (reference sequence). CDR3 length: 12 amino acids. V was cut by 5 bases and J by 4 bases, with 9 bases left in between. CDR3 DNA sequence: TGTGCCAGCAGCCAGGACAGTTACGAGCAGTACTTC. The encoded protein is CASSQDSYEQYF. The full variable domain, with the rest looked up from reference TRBV11-1 and TRBJ2-7, is EAEVAQSPRYKITEKSQAVAFWCDPISGHATLYWYRQILGQGPELLVQFQDESVVDDSQLPKDRFSAERLKGVDSTLKIQPAELGDSAMYLCASSQDSYEQYFGPGTRLTVT.

The genes are TRBV6-6 and TRBJ2-2; 8 bases align to TRBD2. The CDR3 loop spans 15 amino acids. The trim removed 4 bases at V and 7 bases at J, leaving 8 bases unmatched. CDR1 and CDR2 from the germline V gene are MNHNY and SVGAGI (reference sequence). CDR3 DNA sequence: TGTGCCAGCAGTTCCCGGGGGGGAGGGGGCGGGGAGCTGTTTTTT. It is translated as CASSSRGGGGGELFF.

The V and J genes are TRBV2 and TRBJ2-7; TRBD1 matches 9 bases. V dropped 2 bases and J dropped 5; count of bases not matched to a gene: 10. Germline values: CDR1 SNHLY, CDR2 FYNNEI. This CDR3 contains 16 residues. Here the CDR3 DNA reads TGTGCCAGCAGTGAATCTGGGACAGGGAATGTGAACGAGCAGTACTTC. Protein product: CASSESGTGNVNEQYF.

This chain joins TRBV9 and TRBJ1-1, with 9 bases lining up with TRBD1. Looked up from germline, CDR1 is SGDLS and CDR2 is YYNGEE. V shed 1 base and J 3 bases; nucleotides not matched to a gene: 4. The CDR3 sequence is 15 residues long. CDR3 coding DNA: TGTGCCAGCAGCGTATGGAGGGACAGGGACACTGAAGCTTTCTTT. Translated, it gives CASSVWRDRDTEAFF.

CDR3 nucleotide sequence: TGTGCCATCAGTGAGTCTGTAATGAGTGAGACCCAGTACTTC. Its protein is CAISESVMSETQYF. This chain connects TRBV10-3 to TRBJ2-5, with D uncertain. This CDR3 contains 14 residues. Germline loops: CDR1 ENHRY, CDR2 SYGVKD. The ends were cut back, 0 bases at V and 5 bases at J, with 10 bases in the middle.

The chain uses TRBV28 and TRBJ1-5; TRBD1 aligns across 7 bases. This CDR3 is 13 amino acids long. The ends lost 6 bases at V and 2 bases at J; junction bases unmatched: 1. CDR1 is MDHEN and CDR2 is SYDVKM in the germline V gene. The CDR3 DNA is TGTGCCAGCAGGGGGACAGGCAATCAGCCCCAGCATTTT. Its protein is CASRGTGNQPQHF. The complete variable domain, with remaining parts taken from reference TRBV28 and TRBJ1-5, reads DVKVTQSSRYLVKRTGEKVFLECVQDMDHENMFWYRQDPGLGLRLIYFSYDVKMKEKGDIPEGYSVSREKKERFSLILESASTNQTSMYLCASRGTGNQPQHFGDGTRLSIL.

V is TRBV5-8 and J is TRBJ2-3; D unclear. The CDR3 runs to 15 residues. Germline CDR1 and CDR2: SGHTS and YDEGEE. V lost 0 bases to trimming and J lost 1 base, with 9 bases between them. CDR3 DNA sequence: TGTGCCAGCAGCTTGGGTTCCCGGGGCACAGATACGCAGTATTTT. Amino acid sequence: CASSLGSRGTDTQYF.

The CDR3 nucleotides are TGTGCCAGCAGCCGATCGAGGGACAATTTTGTAGCTTTCTTT. Its protein product is CASSRSRDNFVAFF. The chain carries TRBV7-6 and TRBJ1-1, with a weak D call TRBD1 (6 bases). Germline CDR1 reads SGHVS; CDR2 reads FNYEAQ. The CDR3 runs to 14 residues. Trimming removed 5 bases at V and 10 bases at J, with 20 bases between.

The rearrangement joins TRBV7-9 to TRBJ1-1, with TRBD1 as a possible D gene (6 bases). Germline V gives CDR1 SEHNR, CDR2 FQNEAQ (reference sequence). This CDR3 has 12 residues. Trimming cost V 4 bases and J 8 bases, with 11 bases left between them. The chain's CDR3 is CASSWGQVEAFF. DNA of the CDR3: TGTGCCAGCAGCTGGGGGCAGGTAGAAGCTTTCTTT.

This chain uses TRBV9 with TRBJ2-2; 13 bases are a match to TRBD2. The CDR3 is 22 residues long. The germline V gene has CDR1 SGDLS and CDR2 YYNGEE. Trimming cost V 2 bases and J 7 bases; bases outside gene matches: 23. The CDR3 is CASSVHSIRTSGRARGDGELFF. For the CDR3, the DNA is TGTGCCAGCAGCGTCCACTCCATCCGTACTAGCGGGAGGGCCCGGGGGGACGGGGAGCTGTTTTTT.

The chain couples TRBV4-2 to TRBJ2-7; D might be TRBD2 (5 bases). There are 13 residues in the CDR3. V was trimmed by 4 bases and J by 0 bases, leaving 7 bases between them. The germline V gene encodes CDR1 LGHNA and CDR2 YNFKEQ. The CDR3 bases are TGTGCCAGCAGCCCGGGGAGCTCCTACGAGCAGTACTTC. This gives the protein CASSPGSSYEQYF.

This rearrangement joins TRBV25-1 to TRBJ2-7; D uncertain. The CDR3 is made up of 14 amino acids. V lost 6 bases, J lost 0 bases, and 12 bases lay in between. Germline V CDR1 and CDR2: MGHDK, SYGVNS. The CDR3 region is CASRLCRVSYEQYF. DNA of the CDR3: TGTGCCAGCAGATTATGCCGCGTCTCCTACGAGCAGTACTTC.

CDR3 amino acids: CASSGTSTPEGEQFF. The CDR3 nucleotides are TGTGCCAGCAGCGGCACCTCTACGCCTGAGGGTGAGCAGTTCTTC. The chain is built from TRBV7-9 and TRBJ2-1; the D gene is possibly TRBD2 (5 bases). Germline CDR1 reads SEHNR; CDR2 reads FQNEAQ (reference sequence). The CDR3 runs to 15 residues. V shed 5 bases and J shed 9 bases, with 20 bases lying between them.

V gene TRBV7-9 combines with J gene TRBJ1-1; D unclear. The V gene lost 8 bases and the J gene lost 6 bases, with 19 bases spanning the gap. The CDR3 consists of 14 residues. CDR1 and CDR2 (germline): SEHNR, FQNEAQ (reference sequence). CDR3 bases: TGTGCCAGCGACTCCTCCGTTCCGGCCCCTGAAGCTTTCTTT. This gives the protein CASDSSVPAPEAFF.